The present T cell receptor beta chain was sequenced within a study of Ad26.COV2.S vaccination and SARS-CoV-2 variants. Stated treatment: some 19 received Ad26.COV2.S at low or high dose, single or two shots; about five received placebo; per-sample allocation not given. Sample collection was performed on day 63 after the first vaccine or placebo injection. Regarding this clone: Antigen specificity is unknown.

The CDR3 consists of 13 residues. Germline-derived CDR1 and CDR2 are SGHNT and YYREEE (reference sequence). V dropped 3 bases and J dropped 7; count of bases not matched to a gene: 3. Whole-study findings and limits: The placebo group had lower spike-specific TCR breadth than the vaccine recipients did.

Profiled with immunoSEQ multiplex PCR; TCRdb holds only in-frame clones, not every one. The data contain 300,000 to 350,000 clones, 86% of them singletons. The chain has TRBV5-4 and TRBJ2-3, with 9 bases that match TRBD2. The material was peripheral blood, obtained in a trial of Ad26.COV2.S vaccine versus placebo. The TCR comes from a person aged 18-60 years who received the Ad26.COV2.S COVID-19 vaccine or a placebo. The CDR3 here is CASSSGTSNTQYF. CDR3 coding DNA: TGTGCCAGCAGCTCCGGGACTAGCAATACGCAGTATTTT.